This record concerns one T cell receptor (beta chain) sequence. It was during active infection that Seattle patients were enrolled and then longitudinally followed. V lost 2 bases to trimming and J lost 14 bases; unmatched junction nucleotides: 12. The germline V gene has CDR1 MNHNS and CDR2 SASEGT. CDR3 length equals 15 residues. The data stem from a study of blood T cell repertoires in COVID-19. Whole-study context: PBMCs, B-cell-depleted T cells, or T cells provided the cDNA or gDNA that made up the material.

Per the original methods: How many nucleated cells were present was estimated from reference gene primer amplification. Here immunoSEQ multiplex PCR was the method, and the copy in TCRdb shows in-frame clones only, minus some. The D gene and trimming were derived from the DNA, and the V and J assignments and clone size from that table. Of hundreds of thousands of clones listed, 87% are singletons. The specimen was peripheral blood. The source of this sequence is a woman between 50 and 59 years old with COVID-19, enrolled during active disease. V usage is TRBV6-1 and J usage is TRBJ1-6; 7 nucleotides line up with TRBD1. The CDR3 DNA follows: TGTGCCAGCAGTGAAAGGGCGGGACAGTCTGGGACCCTCCACTTT. It yields the protein CASSERAGQSGTLHF.